This T cell receptor beta chain was retrieved from a study of human T cells and chemical hapten exposure. This clonotype appeared a few times. The authors' processing: A typical sample had 95,638 TCRs, with about 23,224 to 750,000 overall. TCRdb reprocessed the 5' RACE reads via MiXCR and lists one record per CDR3 protein. The authors' filters were not applied to this entry. The data hold 81,000 or so distinct CDR3 sequences, with under 10% observed a single time. Total RNA was isolated from whole blood that had not been fractionated. The clonotype originates from a male donor in good health.

Written as DNA, the CDR3 is TGCAGTGCTGGACAGGTTAACTATGGCTACACCTTC. Translation gives CSAGQVNYGYTF. The gene calls are TRBV20-1 and TRBJ1-2; the match to TRBD1 covers 7 bases. Per the germline V gene, CDR1 is DFQATT and CDR2 is SNEGSKA (reference sequence). V shed 5 bases and J 1 base; nucleotides not matched to a gene: 1. The CDR3 covers 12 residues.